A single sample is the source of the 25 T cell receptor beta chains below, sequenced in a study of shared T cell receptors in the human thymus. Produced via immunoSEQ multiplex PCR; TCRdb's table is partial and in-frame only. The sample contains about 660,000 clones, 70% to 90% of which appear only once. This sample also belongs to another study, concerning human thymus T cells.

The material sequenced was thymocytes. The receptors come from a boy in the first two years of life with a congenital heart defect.

The chain recombines TRBV7-2 with TRBJ1-2; 9 bases match TRBD1. This CDR3 is 14 amino acids long. Germline assignment: CDR1 SGHTA and CDR2 FQGNSA. The V gene end was trimmed by 4 bases and the J gene end by 8 bases; junction bases not matched to a gene: 8. The DNA for the CDR3 is TGTGCCAGCAGCTGGGGACAGGGCCCCCCCGGCTACACCTTC. Translating gives CASSWGQGPPGYTF.

The chain recombines TRBV28 with TRBJ1-1, with 7 bases identical to TRBD1. This CDR3 contains 14 residues. Trimming removed 4 bases from V and 3 bases from J; junction bases left unmatched: 5. Germline V gives CDR1 MDHEN, CDR2 SYDVKM. Here the CDR3 DNA reads TGTGCCAGCAGTTCATACGACAGGGACACTGAAGCTTTCTTT. Translating it yields CASSSYDRDTEAFF.

This rearrangement joins TRBV28 to TRBJ2-6; weak D call: TRBD1 (7 bases). The CDR3 is 19 amino acids. With 2 bases removed from V and 0 bases from J, the gap between germline ends came to 17 bases. From germline, CDR1 is MDHEN and CDR2 SYDVKM. Here the CDR3 DNA reads TGTGCCAGCAGTTTAGGGAGAAGACAGGGAGGCTCTGGGGCCAACGTCCTGACTTTC. Translating it yields CASSLGRRQGGSGANVLTF.

This chain links TRBV14 with TRBJ1-2, with TRBD1 matching over 9 bases. Germline V gene data show CDR1 as SGHDN and CDR2 as FVKESK. The CDR3 loop spans 17 amino acids. After removal of 0 bases from V and 2 bases from J, the junction contained 7 bases not matched to a gene. The CDR3 sequence: CASSQDGDGTGNYGYTF. CDR3 in DNA: TGTGCCAGCAGCCAAGACGGGGATGGGACAGGGAACTATGGCTACACCTTC.

J is TRBJ2-7 and V is TRBV6-1, with TRBD1 as a possible D gene (6 bases). CDR1 and CDR2 (germline): MNHNS, SASEGT. V was shortened by 3 bases and J by 2 bases, with 20 bases between the two germline ends. The CDR3 contains 17 residues. For the CDR3, the DNA is TGTGCCAGCAGTGAGTTCAGCGTGGCAGGGGTAACCTACGAGCAGTACTTC. Protein sequence: CASSEFSVAGVTYEQYF.

The rearrangement links TRBV5-6 to TRBJ1-2; 8 bases align to TRBD1. Germline V CDR1 and CDR2: SGHDT, YYEEEE. This CDR3 spans 12 amino acids. V lost 3 bases and J lost 7; bases outside the gene matches: 2. The CDR3, as DNA: TGTGCCAGCAGCTCTGACAGGGGTGGCTACACCTTC. The encoded protein is CASSSDRGGYTF.

This sequence joins TRBV5-6 and TRBJ1-2; 8 bases align to TRBD1. Germline CDR1 and CDR2: SGHDT and YYEEEE. V lost 3 bases, J lost 4 bases, and 20 bases stayed unmatched. This CDR3 contains 19 residues. CDR3 DNA sequence: TGTGCCAGCAGCTATAGCCCGGGACAGGACCAATTCGGGGGCTATGGCTACACCTTC. As protein: CASSYSPGQDQFGGYGYTF.

The DNA of the CDR3 is TGTGCCAGCAGACAGACAGGGGGCAAAGAGACCCAGTACTTC. As protein: CASRQTGGKETQYF. The chain recombines TRBV2 with TRBJ2-5; 10 bases are a match to TRBD1. Trimming removed 6 bases from V and 3 bases from J; junction bases left unmatched: 4. Germline V lookup: CDR1 SNHLY, CDR2 FYNNEI. This CDR3 is built from 14 residues.

This sequence joins TRBV5-6 and TRBJ2-3; 7 bases map to TRBD2. The germline V gene has CDR1 SGHDT and CDR2 YYEEEE. V shed 0 bases and J 3 bases; nucleotides not matched to a gene: 4. The CDR3 is 15 residues long. CDR3 protein: CASSLGLAETDTQYF. Written as DNA, the CDR3 is TGTGCCAGCAGCTTGGGGCTAGCGGAAACAGATACGCAGTATTTT.

This sequence joins TRBV27 and TRBJ1-1; 9 bases agree with TRBD1. This CDR3 region has 18 residues. In germline, CDR1 is MNHEY, CDR2 SMNVEV (reference sequence). V trimming: 8 bases; J trimming: 0 bases; junction bases outside the gene matches: 16. CDR3 amino acids: CASGRKGHRGLMNTEAFF. The CDR3, as DNA: TGTGCCAGCGGTCGTAAGGGGCACAGGGGGCTTATGAACACTGAAGCTTTCTTT.

The J gene is TRBJ2-1, the V gene TRBV4-1, with a possible D match to TRBD1 (6 bases). With 8 bases removed from V and 0 bases from J, the gap between germline ends came to 17 bases. Germline CDR1 reads MGHRA; CDR2 reads YSYEKL. There are 16 residues in the CDR3. As DNA, the CDR3 is TGCGCCAGCCAAGGAGGCAGGGGAAGCTCCTACAATGAGCAGTTCTTC. It codes for CASQGGRGSSYNEQFF.

The J gene is TRBJ2-2, the V gene TRBV27; 8 nucleotides agree with TRBD1. In germline, CDR1 is MNHEY, CDR2 SMNVEV (reference sequence). This CDR3 spans 18 amino acids. V trimming: 5 bases; J trimming: 0 bases; junction bases outside the gene matches: 11. The CDR3 DNA reads as TGTGCCAGCAGTCACCCAGGGGGCACTTTCGCGAACACCGGGGAGCTGTTTTTT. Amino acids: CASSHPGGTFANTGELFF.

J is TRBJ2-7 and V is TRBV29-1, with TRBD2 as a possible D gene (6 bases). Germline V gene lookup returns CDR1 SQVTM and CDR2 ANQGSEA. CDR3 length equals 14 residues. The V end was cut by 4 bases, the J end by 3 bases, with 16 bases between. The CDR3 DNA reads TGCAGCGTTGTTAGCGCCGGGAGTTTCTACGAGCAGTACTTC. Its protein product is CSVVSAGSFYEQYF.

The chain links TRBV9 to TRBJ2-3; D gene ambiguous. Trimming cost V 2 bases and J 3 bases, with 10 bases left between them. Germline assignment: CDR1 SGDLS and CDR2 YYNGEE. The CDR3 length is 14 residues. This CDR3 is CASSVSGVTDTQYF. CDR3 DNA sequence: TGTGCCAGCAGCGTGAGTGGAGTGACAGATACGCAGTATTTT. The full variable domain, in which reference TRBV9 and TRBJ2-3 provide the parts outside the CDR3, is DSGVTQTPKHLITATGQRVTLRCSPRSGDLSVYWYQQSLDQGLQFLIQYYNGEERAKGNILERFSAQQFPDLHSELNLSSLELGDSALYFCASSVSGVTDTQYFGPGTRLTVL.

V and J are TRBV29-1 and TRBJ1-4; 8 positions match TRBD1. Losses at the gene ends were 1 base for V and 0 bases for J; bases not matched to a gene: 7. Germline loops: CDR1 SQVTM, CDR2 ANQGSEA. The CDR3 is 17 amino acids. The CDR3 loop reads CSVEGDRLGTTNEKLFF. CDR3 bases: TGCAGCGTTGAAGGGGACAGGCTAGGGACAACTAATGAAAAACTGTTTTTT.

V is TRBV2 and J is TRBJ2-7; 7 bases are a match to TRBD2. With 11 bases clipped from V and 0 bases from J, the junction kept 10 bases outside the gene matches. CDR1 SNHLY and CDR2 FYNNEI come from the germline V gene. The CDR3 sequence is 14 residues long. The CDR3 reads CAQKPGGSSYEQYF. CDR3 coding DNA: TGTGCCCAGAAGCCGGGAGGTAGCTCCTACGAGCAGTACTTC. Based on the CDR3 plus reference TRBV2 and TRBJ2-7, the full variable domain is EPEVTQTPSHQVTQMGQEVILRCVPISNHLYFYWYRQILGQKVEFLVSFYNNEISEKSEIFDDQFSVERPDGSNFTLKIRSTKLEDSAMYFCAQKPGGSSYEQYFGPGTRLTVT.

The chain links TRBV7-9 to TRBJ1-1; maybe TRBD1 (5 bases). CDR3 length: 11 amino acids. V was cut by 6 bases and J by 6 bases, with 8 bases left in between. Germline CDR1 and CDR2: SEHNR and FQNEAQ (reference sequence). The CDR3 here is CASSWGAEAFF. The CDR3 bases are TGTGCCAGCAGTTGGGGGGCTGAAGCTTTCTTT.

This chain connects TRBV7-9 to TRBJ2-7, with TRBD1 matching 8 bases. V was pared by 5 bases and J by 0 bases, with 9 bases of the junction left unmatched. The V gene's germline CDR1 is SEHNR and CDR2 FQNEAQ (reference sequence). There are 16 residues in the CDR3. As DNA, the CDR3 is TGTGCCAGCAGCCCCCGACAGGGGCAAAGCTCCTACGAGCAGTACTTC. Translating gives CASSPRQGQSSYEQYF.

V and J are TRBV4-1 and TRBJ1-4, with unresolved D. Germline assignment: CDR1 MGHRA and CDR2 YSYEKL. Trimming took off 0 bases at V and 8 bases at J, with 16 bases between the two ends. The CDR3 runs 16 residues. The CDR3 is CASSQDSQQSHEKLFF. CDR3 coding DNA: TGCGCCAGCAGCCAAGATTCCCAACAGAGTCACGAAAAACTGTTTTTT.

This clone occurred once. This chain connects TRBV19 to TRBJ2-3; TRBD2 agrees at 12 bases. The J segment lost 14 bases and the V segment lost 7 bases, leaving 13 bases of the junction unmatched. This CDR3 is built from 14 residues. Germline V gene sequence: CDR1 LNHDA, CDR2 SQIVND (reference sequence). As DNA, the CDR3 is TGTGCCAGTACCTGGACTAGCGGGGCCAAGGCGTGGTATTTT. Its protein product is CASTWTSGAKAWYF.

The rearrangement joins TRBV28 to TRBJ1-5; D not resolved. The V and J ends lost 6 bases and 2 bases respectively, with 20 bases between them. Germline CDR1 and CDR2: MDHEN and SYDVKM. The CDR3 covers 17 residues. The chain's CDR3 is CASSSPGWNAGNQPQHF. The CDR3 DNA is TGTGCCAGCAGCTCTCCTGGGTGGAATGCGGGCAATCAGCCCCAGCATTTT.

The genes are TRBV11-2 and TRBJ1-2; 7 positions match TRBD1. This CDR3 is 14 amino acids long. The germline gives CDR1 SGHAT, CDR2 FQNNGV. V dropped 2 bases and J dropped 8; count of bases not matched to a gene: 8. The CDR3 nucleotides read TGTGCCAGCAGCTTACTGGCAGGGGGAAACGGCTACACCTTC. It specifies CASSLLAGGNGYTF.

This chain links TRBV12-2 with TRBJ2-1; the DNA was not used to check the table's D call, TRBD1. TRBV12-2 is tagged as a pseudogene. CDR3 size: 17 residues. The CDR3 nucleotides read TGTGCAAGTCGCTTAGCGTGTCTGTATACAGGGTTGAATGAGCAGTTCTTC. It translates to CASRLACLYTGLNEQFF.

CDR3 loop: CASSQGGLTDTQYF. DNA for the CDR3: TGTGCCAGCAGCCAAGGGGGCCTAACAGATACGCAGTATTTT. This chain links TRBV14 with TRBJ2-3; tentative D call: TRBD1 (5 bases). The V end lost 1 base, the J end lost 3 bases, and 8 bases lay between the germline ends. This CDR3 is built from 14 residues. Germline CDR1 and CDR2: SGHDN and FVKESK.

This chain connects TRBV19 to TRBJ2-7; D is unclear. Trimming took 5 bases from V and 0 from J, leaving 11 bases between them. The CDR3 is made up of 14 amino acids. Per the germline V gene, CDR1 is LNHDA and CDR2 is SQIVND (reference sequence). CDR3 residues: CASSGSGNSYEQYF. Here the CDR3 DNA reads TGTGCCAGTAGTGGCTCGGGTAACTCCTACGAGCAGTACTTC.